The 10 T cell receptor beta chains given below trace back to one sample, sequenced in a study of blood T cell repertoires in COVID-19. The protocol was immunoSEQ multiplex PCR, while the TCRdb copy is restricted to in-frame clones and leaves out a portion. This repertoire shows about 74,000 clones, 70% to 80% found once; its top ten account for around 15%. Material for sequencing was peripheral blood. The source of these receptors is a human donor in a cohort sampled during active COVID-19.

This clone has a handful of counts. The sample carries other DNA sequences with the same CDR3. The CDR3 DNA reads as TGTGCCAGCAGCTTAGAGGGGGGGGAGTATGAGCAGTACTTC. Protein: CASSLEGGEYEQYF. This rearrangement joins TRBV7-2 to TRBJ2-7; D possibly corresponds to TRBD2 (7 bases). The CDR3 sequence is 14 residues long. Per germline, CDR1 SGHTA and CDR2 FQGNSA. Deletions cut 1 base from V and 7 bases from J, with 14 bases between.

The rearrangement joins TRBV10-3 to TRBJ2-2; 10 positions match TRBD1. Germline CDR1 and CDR2: ENHRY and SYGVKD. V shed 4 bases and J 6 bases; nucleotides not matched to a gene: 11. CDR3 size: 17 residues. The CDR3 region has the DNA TGTGCCATCAGTGCGGGGACAGGGGCGTTTGTGGCCGGGGAGCTGTTTTTT. This encodes CAISAGTGAFVAGELFF.

This clone was found once. The chain combines TRBV5-4 with TRBJ2-7, with 11 bases that match TRBD2. The germline V gene encodes CDR1 SGHNT and CDR2 YYREEE (reference sequence). With V trimmed by 2 bases and J by 6 bases, 7 bases remained unmatched. The CDR3 totals 15 residues. This chain's CDR3 is CASSFVSGRVGEQYF. Here the CDR3 DNA reads TGTGCCAGCAGCTTCGTTAGCGGGAGGGTCGGCGAGCAGTACTTC.

The chain recombines TRBV2 with TRBJ1-2; 10 bases agree with TRBD1. Germline assignment: CDR1 SNHLY and CDR2 FYNNEI. The CDR3 has 12 residues. The V and J ends lost 7 bases and 7 bases, in that order; junction bases with no gene match: 3. In DNA, the CDR3 is TGTGCCAGCACGGACAGGGGGACTGGCTACACCTTC. As protein: CASTDRGTGYTF.

The J gene is TRBJ1-2, the V gene TRBV4-1; 8 nucleotides match TRBD1. V lost 0 bases and J lost 4; bases outside the gene matches: 4. The CDR3 length is 15 residues. Per germline, CDR1 MGHRA and CDR2 YSYEKL. The CDR3 DNA follows: TGCGCCAGCAGCCAAGACAGGGGGCGAGTCTATGGCTACACCTTC. Its protein is CASSQDRGRVYGYTF.

This clone showed up just once. The rearrangement uses TRBV30 and TRBJ2-4; a possible D gene is TRBD1 (5 bases). The CDR3 runs 14 residues. V was shortened by 3 bases and J by 2 bases, with 11 bases between the two germline ends. The germline CDR1 and CDR2 sequences are GTSNPN and SVGIG (reference sequence). CDR3 nucleotides: TGTGCCTGGAGCAGGGAATCCTCCAAAAACATTCAGTACTTC. Protein product: CAWSRESSKNIQYF.

The chain uses TRBV5-5 and TRBJ2-7; 10 bases are a match to TRBD2. The CDR3 has 15 amino acids. Looked up from germline, CDR1 is SGHKS and CDR2 is YYEKEE (reference sequence). V was pared by 4 bases and J by 0 bases, with 4 bases of the junction left unmatched. The CDR3 DNA sequence: TGTGCCAGCAGCCCCGGGACTAGCGCCTCCTACGAGCAGTACTTC. Its translation is CASSPGTSASYEQYF.

J is TRBJ2-5 and V is TRBV14; TRBD1 is a possible D gene (6 bases). V was shortened by 0 bases and J by 5 bases, with 13 bases between the two germline ends. From germline, CDR1 is SGHDN and CDR2 FVKESK. The CDR3 loop spans 15 amino acids. CDR3 loop: CASSQDRGKVETQYF. The CDR3, as DNA: TGTGCCAGCAGCCAAGATAGGGGGAAGGTCGAGACCCAGTACTTC. Together with reference TRBV14 and TRBJ2-5, the CDR3 gives the full variable domain: EAGVTQFPSHSVIEKGQTVTLRCDPISGHDNLYWYRRVMGKEIKFLLHFVKESKQDESGMPNNRFLAERTGGTYSTLKVQPAELEDSGVYFCASSQDRGKVETQYFGPGTRLLVL.

V usage is TRBV7-7 and J usage is TRBJ1-1; D not certain. V was cut by 5 bases and J by 1 base, with 17 bases left in between. The CDR3 spans 16 residues. The germline V gene encodes CDR1 SSHAT and CDR2 FNYEAQ (reference sequence). CDR3 sequence reads: CASSPHRGVGNTEAFF. In DNA, the CDR3 is TGTGCCAGCAGCCCCCATAGAGGAGTGGGGAACACTGAAGCTTTCTTT.

This clone occurred once. The V gene is TRBV11-2, the J gene TRBJ2-7; 7 positions match TRBD2. Germline assignment: CDR1 SGHAT and CDR2 FQNNGV. After removal of 5 bases from V and 0 bases from J, the junction contained 10 bases not matched to a gene. This CDR3 spans 16 amino acids. The CDR3 region is CASSHTSARSSYEQYF. The CDR3 bases are TGTGCCAGCAGCCATACTAGCGCCAGGAGCTCCTACGAGCAGTACTTC.